One sample yielded the 4 T cell receptor beta chains listed below, sequenced in a study of regulatory T cells in long-lasting Graves disease. Sample time point: newly diagnosed GD, antithyroid drugs for less than 3 months. Making the TCR library involved RNA that had been extracted from PBMCs. In building TCR beta libraries, iRepertoire HTBI primers were used together with Arm-PCR of CDR3 regions. TCRdb recomputed calls from the multiplex PCR reads with MiXCR, one row per CDR3 protein. The top ten clones hold 10% of a sample with hundreds of thousands of distinct CDR3 sequences, roughly 14% of them seen once. The same specimen was also included in a second study, on T cells in Graves' hyperthyroidism and ophthalmopathy.

Sequencing was performed on peripheral blood mononuclear cells (PBMCs), taken at new diagnosis, from a patient treated with antithyroid drugs. These receptor sequences come from a man aged 25 to 40 with Graves disease.

This clonotype was recorded many times. The chain carries TRBV3-1 and TRBJ1-2; D may be TRBD1 (5 bases). Per germline, CDR1 LGHDT and CDR2 YNNKEL (reference sequence). Trimming removed 1 base from V and 2 bases from J, with 17 bases in between. The CDR3 consists of 17 residues. CDR3 protein: CASSQAPKGRPNYGYTF. The CDR3 DNA is TGTGCCAGCAGCCAAGCCCCCAAGGGACGACCAAACTATGGCTACACCTTC.

This clonotype was seen ten or more times. J is TRBJ1-2 and V is TRBV5-1, with unresolved D. Deletions cut 2 bases from V and 2 bases from J, with 7 bases between. CDR1 and CDR2 (germline): SGHRS, YFSETQ. The CDR3 spans 13 residues. The CDR3 sequence: CASSFTENYGYTF. CDR3 DNA: TGCGCCAGCAGCTTCACCGAAAACTATGGCTACACCTTC.

This clonotype was detected many times. The V and J genes are TRBV5-1 and TRBJ1-1; D is ambiguous. CDR3 length: 12 amino acids. V lost 0 bases and J 4 bases, leaving 4 bases between the germline ends. The germline V gene encodes CDR1 SGHRS and CDR2 YFSETQ. The CDR3, as DNA: TGCGCCAGCAGCTTGGCGTCCACTGAAGCTTTCTTT. Its translation: CASSLASTEAFF.

The rearrangement joins TRBV3-1 to TRBJ2-3; TRBD1 matches at 12 bases. V shed 4 bases and J 4 bases; nucleotides not matched to a gene: 6. The CDR3 length is 16 residues. Germline V lookup: CDR1 LGHDT, CDR2 YNNKEL (reference sequence). CDR3 nucleotides: TGTGCCAGCAGCCTCCAGGGACAGGGGGCCCCAGATACGCAGTATTTT. Its translation is CASSLQGQGAPDTQYF.